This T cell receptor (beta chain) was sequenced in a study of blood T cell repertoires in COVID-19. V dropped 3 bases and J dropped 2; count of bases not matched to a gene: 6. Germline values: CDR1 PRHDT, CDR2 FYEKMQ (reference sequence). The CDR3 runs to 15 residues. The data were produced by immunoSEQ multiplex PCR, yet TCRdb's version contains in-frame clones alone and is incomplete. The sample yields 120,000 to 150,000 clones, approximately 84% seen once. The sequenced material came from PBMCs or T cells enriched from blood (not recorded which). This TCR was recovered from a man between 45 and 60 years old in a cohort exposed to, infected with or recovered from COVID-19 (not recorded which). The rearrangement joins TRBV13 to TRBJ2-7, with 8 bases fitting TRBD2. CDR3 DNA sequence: TGTGCCAGCAGCTTCTATCAAGCGGGGGCCTACGAGCAGTACTTC. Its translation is CASSFYQAGAYEQYF.